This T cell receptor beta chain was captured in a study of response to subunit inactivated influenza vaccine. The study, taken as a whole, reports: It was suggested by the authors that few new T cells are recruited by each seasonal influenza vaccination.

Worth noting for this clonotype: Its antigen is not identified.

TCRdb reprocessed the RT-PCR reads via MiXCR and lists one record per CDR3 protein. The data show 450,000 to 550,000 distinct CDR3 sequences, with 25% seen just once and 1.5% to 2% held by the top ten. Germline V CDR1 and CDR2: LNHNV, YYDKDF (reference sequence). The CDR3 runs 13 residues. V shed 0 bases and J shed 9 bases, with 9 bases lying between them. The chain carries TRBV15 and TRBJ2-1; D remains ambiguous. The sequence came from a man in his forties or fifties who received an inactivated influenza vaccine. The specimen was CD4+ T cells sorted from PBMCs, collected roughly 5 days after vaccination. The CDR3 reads CATSRDSWSEQFF. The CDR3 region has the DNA TGTGCCACCAGCAGAGACTCATGGAGTGAGCAGTTCTTC.